Listed below are T cell receptor beta chains from one sample, sequenced in a study of shared clonotypes between healthy human individuals. The assay was immunoSEQ multiplex PCR, and TCRdb's table has in-frame clones only and misses some. The sample includes around 2,000,000 clones, approximately 94% of them seen just once. The specimen sequenced was naive CD8+ T cells from PBMCs. The receptors originated from a man aged 18 to 29 in good health. Some clones in this sample may be carry-over from other donors' samples. Both conserved end residues are part of each CDR3. D genes are given only for firm matches.

J gene,D gene,V gene,CDR3 DNA,CDR3 protein
TRBJ1-2,NA,TRBV6-1,TGTGCCAGCAGTGAAAGGGTTAACTATGGCTACACCTTC,CASSERVNYGYTF
TRBJ2-7,NA,TRBV5-6,TGTGCCAGCAGCTCGGGACTGGCGACCTACGAGCAGTACTTC,CASSSGLATYEQYF
TRBJ2-2,NA,TRBV9,TGTGCCAGCAGCGCCGGCAACACCGGGGAGCTGTTTTTT,CASSAGNTGELFF
TRBJ2-7,NA,TRBV5-1,TGCGCCAGCAGCTTGGCTCGGGACCCTGTAGAGCAGTACTTC,CASSLARDPVEQYF
TRBJ1-1,NA,TRBV6-1,TGTGCCAGCAGTGAAAGGTTTAAGAACACTGAAGCTTTCTTT,CASSERFKNTEAFF
TRBJ2-7,NA,TRBV28,TGTGCCAGCAGTTTCTCCCGGGTTCCTGGGCAGTACTTC,CASSFSRVPGQYF
TRBJ1-2,NA,TRBV5-4,TGTGCCAGCAGCGGAACTGGTTCGGGCTATGGCTACACCTTC,CASSGTGSGYGYTF
TRBJ2-1,TRBD2,TRBV9,TGTGCCAGCAGCGTTCGTTGGAGCGGGAGGAATATATATGAGCAGTTCTTC,CASSVRWSGRNIYEQFF
TRBJ2-7,NA,TRBV27,TGTGCCAGCCGACCCCGGGGAGGGACAGCCTACGAGCAGTACTTC,CASRPRGGTAYEQYF
TRBJ2-7,NA,TRBV6-5,TGTGCCAGCAGGTCCTCGACAGGTTGGGAGCAGTACTTC,CASRSSTGWEQYF
TRBJ1-2,TRBD1,TRBV19,TGTGCCAGTAGTGCACAACCGGGACAGGGGAACGGCTACACCTTC,CASSAQPGQGNGYTF
TRBJ2-1,TRBD2,TRBV6-5,TGTGCCAGCAGTAGTGGGACTGCGGGAGAGGATGAGCAGTTCTTC,CASSSGTAGEDEQFF
TRBJ2-1,NA,TRBV5-1,TGCGCCAGCAGCCCCAGGGTTGATGAGCAGTTCTTC,CASSPRVDEQFF
TRBJ2-7,NA,TRBV5-6,TGTGCCAGCAGCTTGGCCGGGGTCCTAGCAGGCGAGCAGTACTTC,CASSLAGVLAGEQYF
TRBJ1-1,TRBD1,TRBV5-1,TGCGCCAGCAGCTTGGAGACAGGGTGGGGTACTGAAGCTTTCTTT,CASSLETGWGTEAFF
TRBJ2-1,TRBD2,TRBV5-1,TGCGCCAGCAGCTTGAAAACCGGCGGGAGAAGTCCCTACAATGAGCAGTTCTTC,CASSLKTGGRSPYNEQFF
TRBJ2-1,NA,TRBV29-1,TGCAGCGCCGGGGCTGGTTACAATGAGCAGTTCTTC,CSAGAGYNEQFF
TRBJ2-3,TRBD2,TRBV5-1,TGCGCCAGCAGCTTGGCCGGGACTAGCTATGCACCCCCAGATACGCAGTATTTT,CASSLAGTSYAPPDTQYF
TRBJ2-3,NA,TRBV14,TGTGCCAGCAGCCAAAGGAGGGGCGGCACAGATACGCAGTATTTT,CASSQRRGGTDTQYF
TRBJ2-1,NA,TRBV4-1,TGCGCCAGCAGCCATTTTCAGGGTTCTAGCAATGAGCAGTTCTTC,CASSHFQGSSNEQFF
TRBJ2-7,NA,TRBV5-1,TGCGCCAGCAGCTTGTCGCAGGCCTACGAGCAGTACTTC,CASSLSQAYEQYF
TRBJ2-1,NA,TRBV5-5,TGTGCCAGCAGCCAGGGGACACCCGTCGAGAGGTACAATGAGCAGTTCTTC,CASSQGTPVERYNEQFF
TRBJ2-7,TRBD1,TRBV28,TGTGCCAGCAGTTTGACCGATCTCAGGGACAGGGGAGGTTTTGAGCAGTACTTC,CASSLTDLRDRGGFEQYF
TRBJ2-7,TRBD2,TRBV4-2,TGTGCCAGCAGCTATACCCTAGCGGGAGCCTCCTACGAGCAGTACTTC,CASSYTLAGASYEQYF
TRBJ2-5,TRBD1,TRBV5-8,TGTGCCAGCACCAAAAGGACAGGGAAAGAGACCCAGTACTTC,CASTKRTGKETQYF
TRBJ1-2,NA,TRBV19,TGTGCCAGTAGCGGACACCTTACCGGGACATTGGAAGGCTACACCTTC,CASSGHLTGTLEGYTF
TRBJ2-7,NA,TRBV6-1,TGTGCCAGCAGTCCGGTTACCTCCTACGAGCAGTACTTC,CASSPVTSYEQYF
TRBJ1-2,NA,TRBV19,TGTGCCAGTAGTATGGGGGCCGAGGGCTACACCTTC,CASSMGAEGYTF
TRBJ1-1,TRBD1,TRBV19,TGTGCCAGTAGTATTTGGGGTCCAGGGGGGCAGACTGAAGCTTTCTTT,CASSIWGPGGQTEAFF
TRBJ2-3,TRBD2,TRBV28,TGTGCCAGCAGTTTCCTAGCGGGAGGGGAGCAGCAAGATACGCAGTATTTT,CASSFLAGGEQQDTQYF
TRBJ2-2,NA,TRBV28,TGTGCCAGCAGTCTAGGGACAACGAACACCGGGGAGCTGTTTTTT,CASSLGTTNTGELFF
TRBJ2-7,TRBD1,TRBV10-2,TGCGCCAGCAATGCCGGGACAGGGAGATACGAGCAGTACTTC,CASNAGTGRYEQYF
TRBJ1-2,NA,TRBV14,TGTGCCAGCAGCCAAACAGGGTTCTATGGCTACACCTTC,CASSQTGFYGYTF